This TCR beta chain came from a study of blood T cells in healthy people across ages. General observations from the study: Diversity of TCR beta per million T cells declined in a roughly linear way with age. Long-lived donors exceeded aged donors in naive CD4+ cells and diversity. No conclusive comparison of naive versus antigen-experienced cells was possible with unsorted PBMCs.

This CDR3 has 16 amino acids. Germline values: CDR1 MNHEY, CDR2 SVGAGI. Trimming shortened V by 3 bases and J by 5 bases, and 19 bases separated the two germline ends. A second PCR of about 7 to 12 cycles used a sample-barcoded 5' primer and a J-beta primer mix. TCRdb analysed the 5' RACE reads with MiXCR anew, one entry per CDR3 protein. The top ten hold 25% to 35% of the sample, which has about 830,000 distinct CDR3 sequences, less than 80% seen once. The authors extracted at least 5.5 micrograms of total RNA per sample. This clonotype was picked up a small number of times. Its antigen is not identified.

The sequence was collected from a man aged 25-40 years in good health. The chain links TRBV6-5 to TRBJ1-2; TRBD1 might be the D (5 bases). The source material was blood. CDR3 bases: TGTGCCAGCAGTTATGGGCCCCCAGGGAAGGTTTATGGCTACACCTTC. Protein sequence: CASSYGPPGKVYGYTF.